This T cell receptor (beta chain) was observed in a study of blood T cell repertoires in COVID-19. Study at large: Researchers got acute and convalescent COVID-19 samples from the United States, Italy and Spain. PBMCs, B-cell-depleted T cells, or T cells provided the cDNA or gDNA that made up the material.

This CDR3 region has 16 residues. V lost 2 bases, J lost 4 bases, and 17 bases lay in between. CDR1 is LNHDA, CDR2 SQIVND, per germline (reference sequence). Authors' processing steps: Estimation of nucleated cell counts relied on the amplification of reference gene primers. Assay: immunoSEQ multiplex PCR; the TCRdb copy retains only in-frame clones and omits some. V and J calls and clone size come straight from that table; D and trimming were deduced from the DNA. This sample has more than 85,000 clones, with 70% to 90% found just once. The receptor was isolated from a human donor in a cohort sampled during active COVID-19. Sequencing was carried out using peripheral blood. The chain carries TRBV19 and TRBJ1-2; D not resolved. The CDR3 is CASSIWPSMGGYGYTF. The CDR3 DNA sequence: TGTGCCAGTAGTATATGGCCCTCTATGGGAGGCTATGGCTACACCTTC.